The 2 T cell receptor beta chains listed next were all sequenced from one sample in a study of blood T cell repertoires in COVID-19. Data came from immunoSEQ multiplex PCR; TCRdb stores just in-frame clones and leaves some out. The top ten clones hold roughly 0.25% of a sample with just over 650,000 clones, 85% to 90% of them seen once. Specimen: peripheral blood. The source of these receptors is a woman aged 18 to 35 with acute or convalescent COVID-19.

This clone has more than one count but fewer than ten. The chain employs TRBV19 and TRBJ1-5; unclear D gene. Trimming removed 3 bases from V and 4 bases from J, with 13 bases in between. The CDR3 consists of 15 residues. CDR1 is LNHDA, CDR2 SQIVND, per germline (reference sequence). This chain's CDR3 is CASSIKEGRNQPQHF. CDR3 nucleotides: TGTGCCAGTAGTATTAAAGAGGGTAGGAATCAGCCCCAGCATTTT.

V gene TRBV5-3 combines with J gene TRBJ2-7, with unresolved D. TRBV5-3 belongs to the ORF category, with a function that is uncertain. The CDR3 extends over 13 amino acids. V gave up 9 bases and J gave up 6 bases, with 19 bases separating them. The CDR3 reads CATTLTRPCEQYF. The CDR3 DNA is TGTGCCACCACATTGACTCGGCCTTGCGAGCAGTACTTC.